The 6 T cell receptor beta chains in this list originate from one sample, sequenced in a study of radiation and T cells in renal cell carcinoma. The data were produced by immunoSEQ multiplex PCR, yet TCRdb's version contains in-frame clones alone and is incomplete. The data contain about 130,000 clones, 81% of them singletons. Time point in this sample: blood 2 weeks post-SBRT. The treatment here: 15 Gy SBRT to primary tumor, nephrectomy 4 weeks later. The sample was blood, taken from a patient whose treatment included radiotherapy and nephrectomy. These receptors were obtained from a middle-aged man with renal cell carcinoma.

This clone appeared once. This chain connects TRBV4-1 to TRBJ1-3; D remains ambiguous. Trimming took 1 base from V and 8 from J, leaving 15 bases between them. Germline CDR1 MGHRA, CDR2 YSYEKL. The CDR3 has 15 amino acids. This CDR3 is CASSQVVSSAHTIYF. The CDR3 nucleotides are TGCGCCAGCAGCCAAGTTGTCTCATCCGCGCACACCATATATTTT.

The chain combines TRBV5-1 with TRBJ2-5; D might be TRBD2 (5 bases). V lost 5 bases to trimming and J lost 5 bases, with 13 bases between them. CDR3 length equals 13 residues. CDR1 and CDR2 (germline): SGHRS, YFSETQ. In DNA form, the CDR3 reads TGCGCCAGCAGAGTACCGGGGTCGGAGACCCAGTACTTC. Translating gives CASRVPGSETQYF.

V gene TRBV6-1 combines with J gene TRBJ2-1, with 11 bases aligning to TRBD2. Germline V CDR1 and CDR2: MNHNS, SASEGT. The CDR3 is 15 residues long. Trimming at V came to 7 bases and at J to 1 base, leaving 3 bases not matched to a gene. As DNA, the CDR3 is TGTGCCAGCATGGGACTAGCGGATTCCTACAATGAGCAGTTCTTC. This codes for CASMGLADSYNEQFF.

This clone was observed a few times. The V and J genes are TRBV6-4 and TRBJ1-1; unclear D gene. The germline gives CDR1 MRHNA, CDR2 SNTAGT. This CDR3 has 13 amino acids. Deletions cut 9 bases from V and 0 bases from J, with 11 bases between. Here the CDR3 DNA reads TGTGCCAGTAGTTTAAAGATGAACACTGAAGCTTTCTTT. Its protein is CASSLKMNTEAFF.

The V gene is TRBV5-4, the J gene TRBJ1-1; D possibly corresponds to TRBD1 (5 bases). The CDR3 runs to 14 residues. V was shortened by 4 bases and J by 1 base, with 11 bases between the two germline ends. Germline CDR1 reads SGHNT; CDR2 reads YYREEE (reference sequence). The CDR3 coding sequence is TGTGCCAGCAGCCCTGACAGCCAGAACACTGAAGCTTTCTTT. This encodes CASSPDSQNTEAFF.

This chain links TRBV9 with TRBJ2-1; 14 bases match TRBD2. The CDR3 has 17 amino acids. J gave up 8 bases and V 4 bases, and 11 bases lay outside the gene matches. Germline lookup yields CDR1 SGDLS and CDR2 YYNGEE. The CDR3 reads CASSPRLAGGRVHEQFF. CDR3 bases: TGTGCCAGCAGCCCCCGACTAGCGGGGGGGCGAGTCCATGAGCAGTTCTTC.